These 28 T cell receptor beta chains were sequenced from one sample in a study of molecular identifiers for immune sequencing clone quantification. Each CDR3 protein gets one entry after TCRdb re-called the PCR reads with MiXCR. This sample has over 85,000 distinct CDR3 sequences, with roughly 21% found just once. The sequencing sample was made of naive CD8+ T cells from blood, with Jurkat cell RNA spiked in. Stated subset: FACS-sorted CD8+CD4-CCR7+CD45RA+ naive T cells. The origin of the receptors is a human donor in good health. Some libraries in this study had Jurkat cell RNA spiked in.

A remark on this clonotype: Possible read error: a much larger clone is one base away. The V gene is TRBV20-1, the J gene TRBJ2-7; D unresolved. This CDR3 has 15 residues. In germline, CDR1 is DFQATT, CDR2 SNEGSKA (reference sequence). The CDR3 sequence is CSPSVAQHSSYEQYF. The CDR3 DNA reads as TGCAGTCCTAGTGTCGCACAGCATAGCTCCTACGAGCAGTACTTC.

This clonotype was detected many times. The chain recombines TRBV19 with TRBJ2-3; D may correspond to TRBD1 or TRBD2 (6 bases each). Per the germline V gene, CDR1 is LNHDA and CDR2 is SQIVND (reference sequence). V lost 10 bases to trimming and J lost 2 bases, with 13 bases between them. The CDR3 runs 13 residues. The CDR3 reads CATRGDPTDTQYF. The CDR3 coding sequence is TGTGCCACTAGGGGGGATCCCACAGATACGCAGTATTTT.

The chain combines TRBV3-1 with TRBJ1-5, with 8 positions matching TRBD1. Germline trimming cut 2 bases from V and 5 bases from J; bases unmatched to any gene: 2. CDR3 length: 14 amino acids. The germline gives CDR1 LGHDT, CDR2 YNNKEL (reference sequence). For the CDR3, the DNA is TGTGCCAGCAGCCAAACAGGGGGAGATCAGCCCCAGCATTTT. Protein product: CASSQTGGDQPQHF.

This clonotype was found a few times. The gene calls are TRBV28 and TRBJ1-2; no reliable D call. Trimming shortened V by 5 bases and J by 0 bases, and 19 bases separated the two germline ends. This CDR3 is built from 17 residues. Per the germline V gene, CDR1 is MDHEN and CDR2 is SYDVKM. DNA of the CDR3: TGTGCCAGCAGTATACTCATGGTGAAGGTTCCTAACTATGGCTACACCTTC. It specifies CASSILMVKVPNYGYTF.

This clonotype was detected ten times or more. The chain combines TRBV9 with TRBJ2-1; 10 bases fit TRBD2. This CDR3 region has 15 residues. The junction had 5 bases not matched to a gene; V was cut back by 0 bases and J by 8 bases. Germline lookup yields CDR1 SGDLS and CDR2 YYNGEE. CDR3 sequence: CASSVESGRADEQFF. The CDR3 DNA reads as TGTGCCAGCAGCGTAGAAAGCGGGAGGGCCGATGAGCAGTTCTTC.

In its sample, this clonotype was seen once. This may stem from a read error, because a much larger clone lies one nucleotide away. The J gene is TRBJ1-4, the V gene TRBV27; perhaps TRBD1 as D (6 bases). This CDR3 contains 13 residues. Germline V gives CDR1 MNHEY, CDR2 SMNVEV (reference sequence). V lost 7 bases and J 8 bases, leaving 14 bases between the germline ends. This CDR3 reads CASNSRGGEKLFF. The CDR3 DNA reads as TGTGCCAGCAATTCCAGGGGAGGGGAAAAACTGTTTTTT.

This clonotype was recorded many times. The chain uses TRBV28 and TRBJ2-7; 13 bases match TRBD2. Germline V gives CDR1 MDHEN, CDR2 SYDVKM. V was pared by 4 bases and J by 0 bases, with 3 bases of the junction left unmatched. The CDR3 length is 16 residues. CDR3 amino acids: CASSSGLAGNSYEQYF. CDR3 DNA sequence: TGTGCCAGCAGTTCGGGACTAGCGGGGAACTCCTACGAGCAGTACTTC. Full variable domain (outside the CDR3, taken from reference TRBV28 and TRBJ2-7): DVKVTQSSRYLVKRTGEKVFLECVQDMDHENMFWYRQDPGLGLRLIYFSYDVKMKEKGDIPEGYSVSREKKERFSLILESASTNQTSMYLCASSSGLAGNSYEQYFGPGTRLTVT.

This clonotype appeared many times. V and J are TRBV7-9 and TRBJ1-1; D not resolved. From germline, CDR1 is SEHNR and CDR2 FQNEAQ (reference sequence). The CDR3 totals 13 residues. The V and J ends lost 5 bases and 5 bases respectively, with 12 bases between them. CDR3 DNA: TGTGCCAGCAGCCCACCTTGGAGTACTGAAGCTTTCTTT. The encoded protein is CASSPPWSTEAFF.

This clonotype occurred many times. The rearrangement joins TRBV7-2 to TRBJ2-5; no firm D call. This CDR3 is 14 amino acids long. CDR1 SGHTA and CDR2 FQGNSA come from the germline V gene. Trimming removed 4 bases at V and 1 base at J, with 10 bases between. The CDR3, as DNA: TGTGCCAGCAGCTCAGATCTACGCCAAGAGACCCAGTACTTC. The encoded protein is CASSSDLRQETQYF.

The gene calls are TRBV7-2 and TRBJ2-7; TRBD2 aligns across 11 bases. J lost 2 bases, V lost 3 bases, and 6 bases had no gene match. CDR3 size: 16 residues. Germline values: CDR1 SGHTA, CDR2 FQGNSA. The CDR3 region is CASSLGLADLTYEQYF. The CDR3 DNA is TGTGCCAGCAGCTTGGGACTAGCGGACTTAACCTACGAGCAGTACTTC.

This clonotype has just a few counts. This rearrangement joins TRBV9 to TRBJ2-7, with D tentatively TRBD1 (8 bases). Germline CDR1 and CDR2: SGDLS and YYNGEE. The CDR3 is 15 residues long. V was cut by 3 bases and J by 3 bases, with 16 bases left in between. The CDR3 bases are TGTGCCAGCAGCGCTGGACAGGGACTATTCTACGAGCAGTACTTC. Translation: CASSAGQGLFYEQYF.

This clonotype has a count of ten or more. The rearrangement uses TRBV3-1 and TRBJ2-3; 10 bases are shared with TRBD1. Germline CDR1 LGHDT, CDR2 YNNKEL (reference sequence). The CDR3 contains 14 residues. The trim removed 5 bases at V and 3 bases at J, leaving 2 bases unmatched. CDR3 in amino acids: CASSEDRGTDTQYF. CDR3 in DNA: TGTGCCAGCAGCGAGGACAGGGGGACAGATACGCAGTATTTT.

The rearrangement uses TRBV21-1 and TRBJ2-4; TRBD1, the table's D call, was not compared with the DNA. TRBV21-1 is labeled a pseudogene. This CDR3 has 19 amino acids. CDR3 nucleotide sequence: TGTGCCAGCAGCACCATTTCTGAAGGGGCATACAAAGCCAAAAACATTCAGTACTTC. Its protein is CASSTISEGAYKAKNIQYF.

This clonotype occurred many times. Mismatch with germline at one junction end may stem from a read error. The rearrangement links TRBV19 to TRBJ2-1; D remains ambiguous. The germline V gene encodes CDR1 LNHDA and CDR2 SQIVND (reference sequence). CDR3 length: 13 residues. The chain's CDR3 is CASSIAIAREQFF. DNA of the CDR3: TGTGCCAGTAGCATAGCTATTGCCCGCGAGCAGTTCTTC.

The V call is TRBV24-1, the J call TRBJ2-1; 11 nucleotides agree with TRBD1. With V trimmed by 3 bases and J by 6 bases, 6 bases remained unmatched. Germline CDR1 and CDR2: KGHDR and SFDVKD. This CDR3 is 16 amino acids long. The CDR3 DNA follows: TGTGCCACCAGTGATGCGGACAGGGGGCTTTTCAATGAGCAGTTCTTC. Encoded protein: CATSDADRGLFNEQFF.

The table lists this clonotype with many counts. The chain has TRBV5-5 and TRBJ2-5; 8 bases match TRBD1. Germline CDR1 and CDR2: SGHKS and YYEKEE (reference sequence). The CDR3 covers 15 residues. The J segment lost 3 bases and the V segment lost 1 base, leaving 5 bases of the junction unmatched. The CDR3 bases are TGTGCCAGCAGCTTGTGGGGACAGGTGGAAGAGACCCAGTACTTC. Its protein is CASSLWGQVEETQYF.

The sample holds many counts of this clonotype. The chain carries TRBV2 and TRBJ2-5; D remains unclear. V gave up 7 bases and J gave up 3 bases, with 18 bases separating them. This CDR3 has 15 amino acids. Germline assignment: CDR1 SNHLY and CDR2 FYNNEI. This CDR3 reads CASIYARAIEETQYF. DNA of the CDR3: TGTGCCAGCATTTACGCGCGTGCGATTGAAGAGACCCAGTACTTC.

This clonotype was seen just once. A read error may explain this, as a much larger clone is one base away. V usage is TRBV27 and J usage is TRBJ2-5; D possibly matches TRBD1 or TRBD2 (5 bases each). CDR3 size: 15 residues. Germline V gene data show CDR1 as MNHEY and CDR2 as SMNVEV (reference sequence). This CDR3 is CAGSLWNGAEETQYF. The CDR3 region has the DNA TGTGCCGGCAGTTTATGGAACGGGGCCGAAGAGACCCAGTACTTC.

This clonotype was counted many times. The rearrangement joins TRBV6-2 or TRBV6-3 to TRBJ2-6, with D unclear. The V end was cut by 2 bases, the J end by 0 bases, with 5 bases between. The CDR3 is 15 residues long. Germline V gene data show CDR1 as MNHEY and CDR2 as SVGEGT. The CDR3 sequence: CASSYGVSGANVLTF. DNA of the CDR3: TGTGCCAGCAGTTACGGTGTCTCTGGGGCCAACGTCCTGACTTTC.

The sample holds a few counts of this clonotype. The rearrangement joins TRBV19 to TRBJ2-7; tentatively, D is TRBD2 (6 bases). This CDR3 comprises 15 residues. Trimming pared 6 bases from V and 7 bases from J, leaving 22 bases between. Germline V gives CDR1 LNHDA, CDR2 SQIVND (reference sequence). The CDR3 nucleotides read TGTGCCAGTAGGCCCGATGGCGGGGTTCAGTGGGAGCAGTACTTC. Its protein product is CASRPDGGVQWEQYF.

On this clonotype: Possible read error: a much larger clone is one base away. The V gene is TRBV7-9, the J gene TRBJ2-3; no firm D call. Germline lookup yields CDR1 SEHNR and CDR2 FQNEAQ (reference sequence). The CDR3 covers 16 residues. CDR3 loop: CASNLFTAASTDTQYF. CDR3 DNA sequence: TGTGCCAGCAACTTATTTACAGCAGCTAGCACAGATACGCAGTATTTT.

The gene calls are TRBV20-1 and TRBJ2-7, with D unresolved. V was clipped by 0 bases and J by 8 bases, with 17 bases between them. This CDR3 spans 14 amino acids. CDR1 is DFQATT, CDR2 SNEGSKA, per germline (reference sequence). This chain's CDR3 is CSARDPSGTYQQYF. The CDR3 region has the DNA TGCAGTGCTAGAGATCCCTCGGGTACTTACCAGCAGTACTTC.

Many counts were recorded for this clonotype. The chain has TRBV6-5 and TRBJ1-5, with 8 bases fitting TRBD1. This CDR3 region has 15 residues. The trim removed 0 bases at V and 9 bases at J, leaving 7 bases unmatched. From germline, CDR1 is MNHEY and CDR2 SVGAGI. The CDR3 is CASSYSRTGLGPQHF. The CDR3 region has the DNA TGTGCCAGCAGTTACTCCAGGACAGGGCTTGGGCCCCAGCATTTT.

This clonotype has a handful of counts. V is TRBV3-1 and J is TRBJ2-1, with TRBD2 identical over 12 bases. Germline CDR1 reads LGHDT; CDR2 reads YNNKEL (reference sequence). The CDR3 has 18 amino acids. Losses at the gene ends were 2 bases for V and 5 bases for J; bases not matched to a gene: 10. The CDR3 nucleotides are TGTGCCAGCAGCCAATGGCTACTAGCGGGGGGAGGGGACAATGAGCAGTTCTTC. Its translation: CASSQWLLAGGGDNEQFF.

This clonotype was found a few times. The chain uses TRBV29-1 and TRBJ2-1, with D tentatively TRBD1 (6 bases). The ends were cut back, 6 bases at V and 0 bases at J, with 21 bases in the middle. Germline-derived CDR1 and CDR2 are SQVTM and ANQGSEA. The CDR3 sequence is 17 residues long. As DNA, the CDR3 is TGCAGCGTCTGTTGGGACACTCCGCTACTCTCCTACAATGAGCAGTTCTTC. As protein: CSVCWDTPLLSYNEQFF.

This clonotype was recorded at least ten times. This chain joins TRBV11-2 and TRBJ2-1, with 8 bases matching TRBD2. CDR3 size: 17 residues. Germline V gene data show CDR1 as SGHAT and CDR2 as FQNNGV. Unmatched junction bases numbered 12, after V lost 0 bases and J lost 8 bases. CDR3 protein: CASSLEVPREDVDEQFF. The CDR3 nucleotides read TGTGCCAGCAGCTTAGAAGTCCCGCGGGAGGATGTGGATGAGCAGTTCTTC.

Worth noting for this clonotype: A single base separates this from a much larger clone, so it may be a read error. This sequence joins TRBV28 and TRBJ2-5; 7 nucleotides line up with TRBD1. This CDR3 contains 15 residues. Per the germline V gene, CDR1 is MDHEN and CDR2 is SYDVKM. CDR3 loop: CAGSSTGEWKTIQYF. CDR3 in DNA: TGTGCCGGCAGTTCCACAGGGGAATGGAAGACGATCCAGTACTTC.

This clonotype was detected ten times or more. The chain joins TRBV30 to TRBJ2-7; D is perhaps TRBD1 or TRBD2 (5 bases each). The germline CDR1 and CDR2 sequences are GTSNPN and SVGIG (reference sequence). V lost 1 base and J 0 bases, leaving 7 bases between the germline ends. The CDR3 has 13 residues. The CDR3: CAWSGDGSYEQYF. The CDR3 DNA follows: TGTGCCTGGAGTGGGGACGGCTCCTACGAGCAGTACTTC.